This TCR beta chain emerged from a study of cytomegalovirus exposure and HLA in healthy donors. Findings of the study overall: A later analysis reportedly identified an Asian-associated ancestry cluster as carrying fewer N-insertions than the roughly 700-donor mean. Indistinguishable V segments such as TRBV6-2 and TRBV6-3 were excluded. Later analysis suggested links between common viral pathogens and several top significant clusters.

Germline V gene sequence: CDR1 LGHNA, CDR2 YSLEER. This CDR3 spans 18 amino acids. V gave up 0 bases and J gave up 9 bases; unmatched junction bases: 12. In the PCR, 60 Vbeta and 13 Jbeta primers were used. Repertoires were generated with immunoSEQ multiplex PCR, while TCRdb's copy carries only in-frame clones and drops some. The table lists tens of thousands of clones, 79% of them singletons. To note about this clone: Its antigen is unidentified.

Material for sequencing was PBMCs. This chain connects TRBV4-3 to TRBJ1-5, with TRBD1 matching over 12 bases. This sequence was found in a woman between 40 and 50 years old in good health and CMV-seropositive. The CDR3 loop reads CASSQDWGTGGLGPPQHF. The CDR3 DNA sequence: TGCGCCAGCAGCCAAGATTGGGGGACAGGGGGCCTTGGTCCGCCCCAGCATTTT.